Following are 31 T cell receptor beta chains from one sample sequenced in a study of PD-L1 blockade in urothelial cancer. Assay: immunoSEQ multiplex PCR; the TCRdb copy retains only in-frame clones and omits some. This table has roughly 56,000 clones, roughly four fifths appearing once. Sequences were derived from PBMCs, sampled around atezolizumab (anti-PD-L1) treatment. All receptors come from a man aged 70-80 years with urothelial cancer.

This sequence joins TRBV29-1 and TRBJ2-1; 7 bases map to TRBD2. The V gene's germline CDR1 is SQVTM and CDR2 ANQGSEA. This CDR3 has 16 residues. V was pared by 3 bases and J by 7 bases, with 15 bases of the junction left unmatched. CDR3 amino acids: CSVEWWGSGIANEQFF. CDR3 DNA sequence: TGCAGCGTTGAGTGGTGGGGCAGCGGGATCGCAAATGAGCAGTTCTTC.

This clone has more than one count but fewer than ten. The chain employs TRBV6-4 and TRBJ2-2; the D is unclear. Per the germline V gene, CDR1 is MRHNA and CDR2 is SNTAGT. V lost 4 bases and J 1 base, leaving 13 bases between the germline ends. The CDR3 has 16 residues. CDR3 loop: CASSVLPVGNTGELFF. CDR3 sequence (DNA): TGTGCCAGCAGTGTCTTACCCGTCGGGAACACCGGGGAGCTGTTTTTT.

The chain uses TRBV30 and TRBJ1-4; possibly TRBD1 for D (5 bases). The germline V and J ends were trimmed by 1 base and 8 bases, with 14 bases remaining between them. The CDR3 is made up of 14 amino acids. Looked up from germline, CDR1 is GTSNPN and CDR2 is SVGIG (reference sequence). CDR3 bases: TGTGCCTGGAGTGGGTCCGGGACTCGAGAAAAACTGTTTTTT. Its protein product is CAWSGSGTREKLFF.

CDR3 residues: CAWSPTGGVYEQYF. The CDR3 DNA reads TGTGCCTGGAGTCCCACAGGGGGAGTCTACGAGCAGTACTTC. V gene TRBV30 combines with J gene TRBJ2-7, with 8 positions matching TRBD1. Trimming cost V 2 bases and J 3 bases; bases outside gene matches: 6. This CDR3 comprises 14 residues. Germline V gene sequence: CDR1 GTSNPN, CDR2 SVGIG (reference sequence). Based on the CDR3 plus reference TRBV30 and TRBJ2-7, the full variable domain is SQTIHQWPATLVQPVGSPLSLECTVEGTSNPNLYWYRQAAGRGLQLLFYSVGIGQISSEVPQNLSASRPQDRQFILSSKKLLLSDSGFYLCAWSPTGGVYEQYFGPGTRLTVT.

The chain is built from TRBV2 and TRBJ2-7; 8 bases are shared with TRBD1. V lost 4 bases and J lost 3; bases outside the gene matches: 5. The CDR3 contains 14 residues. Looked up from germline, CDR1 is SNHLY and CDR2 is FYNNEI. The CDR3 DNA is TGTGCCAGCAGTGCCAACAGGGGGAACTACGAGCAGTACTTC. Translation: CASSANRGNYEQYF.

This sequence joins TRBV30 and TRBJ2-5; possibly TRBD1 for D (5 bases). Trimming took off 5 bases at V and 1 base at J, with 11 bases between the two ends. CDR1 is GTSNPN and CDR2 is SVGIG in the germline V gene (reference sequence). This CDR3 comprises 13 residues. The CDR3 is CAWLQDPQETQYF. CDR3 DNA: TGTGCCTGGTTACAGGATCCCCAAGAGACCCAGTACTTC.

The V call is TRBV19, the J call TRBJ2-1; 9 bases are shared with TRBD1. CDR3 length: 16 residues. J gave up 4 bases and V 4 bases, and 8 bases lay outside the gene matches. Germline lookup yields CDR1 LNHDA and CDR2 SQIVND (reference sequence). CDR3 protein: CASSRVDRGGYNEQFF. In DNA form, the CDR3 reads TGTGCCAGTAGTAGGGTCGACAGGGGGGGATACAATGAGCAGTTCTTC.

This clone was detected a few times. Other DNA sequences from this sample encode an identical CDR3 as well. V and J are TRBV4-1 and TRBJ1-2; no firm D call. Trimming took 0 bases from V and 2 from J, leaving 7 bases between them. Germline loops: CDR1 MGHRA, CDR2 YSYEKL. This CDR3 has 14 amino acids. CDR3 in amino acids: CASSQDRGNYGYTF. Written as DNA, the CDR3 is TGCGCCAGCAGCCAAGATCGAGGAAACTATGGCTACACCTTC.

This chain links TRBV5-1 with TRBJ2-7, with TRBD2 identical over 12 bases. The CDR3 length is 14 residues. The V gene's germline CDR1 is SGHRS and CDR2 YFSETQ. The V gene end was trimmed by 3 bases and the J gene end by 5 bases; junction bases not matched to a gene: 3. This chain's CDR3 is CASSSTSGRNEQYF. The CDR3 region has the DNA TGCGCCAGCAGCTCTACTAGCGGGAGGAACGAGCAGTACTTC.

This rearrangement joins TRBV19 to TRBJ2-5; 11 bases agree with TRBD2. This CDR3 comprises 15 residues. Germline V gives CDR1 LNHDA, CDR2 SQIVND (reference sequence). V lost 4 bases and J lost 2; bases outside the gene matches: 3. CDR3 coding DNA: TGTGCCAGTAGTAGGCTAGCGGGAGGACAAGAGACCCAGTACTTC. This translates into CASSRLAGGQETQYF.

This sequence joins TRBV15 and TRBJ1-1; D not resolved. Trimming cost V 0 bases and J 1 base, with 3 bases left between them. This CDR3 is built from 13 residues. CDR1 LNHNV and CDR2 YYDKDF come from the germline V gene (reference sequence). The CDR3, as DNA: TGTGCCACCAGCAGAGACAGGAACACTGAAGCTTTCTTT. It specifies CATSRDRNTEAFF.

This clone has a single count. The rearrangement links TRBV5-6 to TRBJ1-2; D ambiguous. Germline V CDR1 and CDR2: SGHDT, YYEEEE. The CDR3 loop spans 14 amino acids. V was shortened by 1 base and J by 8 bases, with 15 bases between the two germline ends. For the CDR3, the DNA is TGTGCCAGCAGCTTGTACGTGTCGTCTCGGGGCTACACCTTC. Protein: CASSLYVSSRGYTF.

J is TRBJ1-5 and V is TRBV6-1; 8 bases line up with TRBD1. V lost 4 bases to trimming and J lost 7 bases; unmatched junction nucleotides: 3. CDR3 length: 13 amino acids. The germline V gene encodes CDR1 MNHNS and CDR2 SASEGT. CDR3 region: CASSVDRGQPQHF. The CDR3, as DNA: TGTGCCAGCAGTGTCGACAGGGGACAGCCCCAGCATTTT.

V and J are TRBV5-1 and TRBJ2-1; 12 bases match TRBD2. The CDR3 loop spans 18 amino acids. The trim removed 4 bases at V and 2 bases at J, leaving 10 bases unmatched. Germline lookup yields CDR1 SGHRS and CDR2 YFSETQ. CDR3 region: CASSRTWTSGAPYNEQFF. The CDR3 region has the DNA TGCGCCAGCAGCCGGACATGGACTAGCGGGGCGCCCTACAATGAGCAGTTCTTC.

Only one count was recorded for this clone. CDR3 loop: CASSIVRGTGTDTQYF. CDR3 sequence (DNA): TGTGCCAGTAGTATAGTGAGGGGGACCGGCACAGATACGCAGTATTTT. This sequence joins TRBV19 and TRBJ2-3, with a weak D call TRBD1 (6 bases). V shed 1 base and J shed 1 base, with 12 bases lying between them. The CDR3 contains 16 residues. The germline V gene has CDR1 LNHDA and CDR2 SQIVND (reference sequence).

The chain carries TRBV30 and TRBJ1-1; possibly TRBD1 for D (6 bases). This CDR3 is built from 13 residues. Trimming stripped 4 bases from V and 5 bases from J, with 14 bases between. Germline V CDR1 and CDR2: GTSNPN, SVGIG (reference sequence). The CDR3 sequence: CAWNVRGSTEAFF. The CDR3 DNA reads TGTGCCTGGAACGTTAGGGGGTCTACTGAAGCTTTCTTT.

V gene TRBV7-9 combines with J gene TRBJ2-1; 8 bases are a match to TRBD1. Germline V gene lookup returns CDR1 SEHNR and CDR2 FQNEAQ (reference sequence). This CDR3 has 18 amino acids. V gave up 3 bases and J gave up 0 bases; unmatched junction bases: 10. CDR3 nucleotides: TGTGCCAGCAGCTTCCGGACAGGGCGCTTTAGCTCCTACAATGAGCAGTTCTTC. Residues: CASSFRTGRFSSYNEQFF. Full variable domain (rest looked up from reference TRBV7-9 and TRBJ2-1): DTGVSQNPRHKITKRGQNVTFRCDPISEHNRLYWYRQTLGQGPEFLTYFQNEAQLEKSRLLSDRFSAERPKGSFSTLEIQRTEQGDSAMYLCASSFRTGRFSSYNEQFFGPGTRLTVL.

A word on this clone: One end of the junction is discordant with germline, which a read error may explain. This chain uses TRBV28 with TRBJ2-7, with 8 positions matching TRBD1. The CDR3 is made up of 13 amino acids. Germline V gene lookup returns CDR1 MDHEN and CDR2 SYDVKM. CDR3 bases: TGTGCCAGCAGTTTCCAACACAGGACAGGGAGCCACTTC. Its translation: CASSFQHRTGSHF.

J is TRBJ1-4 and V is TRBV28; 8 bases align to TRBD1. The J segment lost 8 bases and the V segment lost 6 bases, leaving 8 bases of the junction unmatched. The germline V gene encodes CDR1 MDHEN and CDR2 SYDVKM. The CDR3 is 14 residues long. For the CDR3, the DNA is TGTGCCAGCAGCTTTGGGGACAGGTACGAAAAACTGTTTTTT. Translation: CASSFGDRYEKLFF.

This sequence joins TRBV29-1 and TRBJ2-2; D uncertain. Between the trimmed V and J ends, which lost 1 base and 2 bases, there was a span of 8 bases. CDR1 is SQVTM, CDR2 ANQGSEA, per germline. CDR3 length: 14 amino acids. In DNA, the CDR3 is TGCAGCGTTGAAGCGGGTGTAAACACCGGGGAGCTGTTTTTT. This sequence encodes CSVEAGVNTGELFF.

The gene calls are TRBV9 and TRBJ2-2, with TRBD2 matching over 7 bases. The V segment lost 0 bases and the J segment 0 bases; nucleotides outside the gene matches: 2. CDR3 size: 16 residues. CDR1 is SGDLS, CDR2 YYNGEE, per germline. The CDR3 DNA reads TGTGCCAGCAGCGTAGACCTAGCGGCGAACACCGGGGAGCTGTTTTTT. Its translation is CASSVDLAANTGELFF. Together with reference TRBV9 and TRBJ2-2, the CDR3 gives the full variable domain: DSGVTQTPKHLITATGQRVTLRCSPRSGDLSVYWYQQSLDQGLQFLIQYYNGEERAKGNILERFSAQQFPDLHSELNLSSLELGDSALYFCASSVDLAANTGELFFGEGSRLTVL.

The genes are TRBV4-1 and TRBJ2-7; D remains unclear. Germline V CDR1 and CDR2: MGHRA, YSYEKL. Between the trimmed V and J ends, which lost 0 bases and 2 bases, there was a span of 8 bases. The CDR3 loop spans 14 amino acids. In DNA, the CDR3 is TGCGCCAGCAGCCAAGACTACAGACCCTACGAGCAGTACTTC. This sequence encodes CASSQDYRPYEQYF.

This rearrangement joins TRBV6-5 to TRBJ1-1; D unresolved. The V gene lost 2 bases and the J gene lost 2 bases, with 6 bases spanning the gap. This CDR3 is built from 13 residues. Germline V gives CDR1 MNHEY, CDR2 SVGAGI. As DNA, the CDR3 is TGTGCCAGCAGTTACGAGGGAAACACTGAAGCTTTCTTT. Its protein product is CASSYEGNTEAFF.

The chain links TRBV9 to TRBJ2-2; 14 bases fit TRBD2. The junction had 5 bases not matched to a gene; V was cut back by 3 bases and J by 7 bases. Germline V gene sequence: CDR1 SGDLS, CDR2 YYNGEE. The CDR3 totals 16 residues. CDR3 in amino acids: CASSAGTSGSHGELFF. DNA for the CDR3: TGTGCCAGCAGCGCCGGGACTAGCGGGAGCCACGGGGAGCTGTTTTTT.

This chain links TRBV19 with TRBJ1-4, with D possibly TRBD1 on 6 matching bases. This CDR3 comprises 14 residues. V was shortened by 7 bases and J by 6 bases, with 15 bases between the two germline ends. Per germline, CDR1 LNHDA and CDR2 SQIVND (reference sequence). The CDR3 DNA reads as TGTGCCAGTAACCCAACAGGGAGGGATGAAAAACTGTTTTTT. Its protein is CASNPTGRDEKLFF. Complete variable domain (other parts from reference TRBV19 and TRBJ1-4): DGGITQSPKYLFRKEGQNVTLSCEQNLNHDAMYWYRQDPGQGLRLIYYSQIVNDFQKGDIAEGYSVSREKKESFPLTVTSAQKNPTAFYLCASNPTGRDEKLFFGSGTQLSVL.

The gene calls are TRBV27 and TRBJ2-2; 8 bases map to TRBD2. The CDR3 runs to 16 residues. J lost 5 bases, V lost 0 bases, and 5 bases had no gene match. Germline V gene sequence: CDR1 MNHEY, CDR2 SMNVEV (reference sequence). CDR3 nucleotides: TGTGCCAGCAGTTTATCGGGACTAGGTGGGACCGGGGAGCTGTTTTTT. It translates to CASSLSGLGGTGELFF.

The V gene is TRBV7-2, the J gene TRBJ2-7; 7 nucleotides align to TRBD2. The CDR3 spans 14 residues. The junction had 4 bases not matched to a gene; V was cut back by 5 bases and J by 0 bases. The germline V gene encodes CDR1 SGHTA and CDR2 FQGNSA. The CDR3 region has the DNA TGTGCCAGCAGCCTCCAGCGGGACTCCTACGAGCAGTACTTC. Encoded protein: CASSLQRDSYEQYF.

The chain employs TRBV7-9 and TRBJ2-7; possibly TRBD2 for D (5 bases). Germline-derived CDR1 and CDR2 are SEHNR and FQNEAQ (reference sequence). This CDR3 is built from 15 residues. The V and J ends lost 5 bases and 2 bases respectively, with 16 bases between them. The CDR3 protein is CASSPSEGIAYEQYF. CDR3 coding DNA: TGTGCCAGCAGCCCGAGTGAGGGCATAGCCTACGAGCAGTACTTC.

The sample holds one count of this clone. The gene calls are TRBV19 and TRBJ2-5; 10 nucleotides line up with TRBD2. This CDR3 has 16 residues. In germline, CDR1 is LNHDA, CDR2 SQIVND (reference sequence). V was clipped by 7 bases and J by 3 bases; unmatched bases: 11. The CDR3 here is CASTPGGLAGEETQYF. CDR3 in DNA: TGTGCCAGTACCCCCGGCGGGCTAGCGGGAGAAGAGACCCAGTACTTC.

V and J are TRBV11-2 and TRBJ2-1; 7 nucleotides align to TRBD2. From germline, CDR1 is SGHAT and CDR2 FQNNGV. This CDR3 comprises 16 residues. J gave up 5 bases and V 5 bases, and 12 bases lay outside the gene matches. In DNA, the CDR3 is TGTGCCAGCAGCCGCTTAGGGAGGGGTCTCAACAATGAGCAGTTCTTC. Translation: CASSRLGRGLNNEQFF.

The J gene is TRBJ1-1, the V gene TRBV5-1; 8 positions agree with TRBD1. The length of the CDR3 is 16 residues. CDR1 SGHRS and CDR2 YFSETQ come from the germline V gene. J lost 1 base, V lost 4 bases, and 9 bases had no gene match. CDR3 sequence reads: CASSKQGDYQNTEAFF. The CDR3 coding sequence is TGCGCCAGCAGCAAACAGGGGGACTACCAGAACACTGAAGCTTTCTTT.